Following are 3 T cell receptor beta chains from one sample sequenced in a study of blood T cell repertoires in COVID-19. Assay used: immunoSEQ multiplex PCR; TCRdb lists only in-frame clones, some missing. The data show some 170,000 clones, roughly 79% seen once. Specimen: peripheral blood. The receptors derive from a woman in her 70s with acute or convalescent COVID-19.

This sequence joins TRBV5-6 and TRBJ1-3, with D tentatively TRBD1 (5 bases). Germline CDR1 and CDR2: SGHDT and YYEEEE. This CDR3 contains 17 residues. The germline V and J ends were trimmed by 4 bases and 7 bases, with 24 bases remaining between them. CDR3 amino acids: CASSPGGAYGSGNTIYF. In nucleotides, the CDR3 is TGTGCCAGCAGCCCTGGTGGGGCGTACGGGTCCGGGAACACCATATATTTT.

In nucleotides, the CDR3 is TGTGCCAGCAGTGAACGTCGTCCCCCCGGCGAGCAGTACTTC. This translates into CASSERRPPGEQYF. The chain joins TRBV6-1 to TRBJ2-7; the D is unclear. The CDR3 is made up of 14 amino acids. V was shortened by 2 bases and J by 6 bases, with 14 bases between the two germline ends. CDR1 and CDR2 from the germline V gene are MNHNS and SASEGT.

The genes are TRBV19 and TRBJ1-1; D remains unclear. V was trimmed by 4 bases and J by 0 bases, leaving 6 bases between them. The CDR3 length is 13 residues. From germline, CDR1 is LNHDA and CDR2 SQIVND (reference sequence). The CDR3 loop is CASSSSLNTEAFF. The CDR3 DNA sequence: TGTGCCAGTAGTAGTTCTTTGAACACTGAAGCTTTCTTT.